The rows below give T cell receptor beta chains drawn from one sample of a study of blood T cell repertoires in COVID-19. The protocol was immunoSEQ multiplex PCR, while the TCRdb copy is restricted to in-frame clones and leaves out a portion. The sample holds fewer than 500,000 clones, more than 85% seen once. Sequencing input: peripheral blood. These receptors came from a woman in her twenties or thirties with acute or convalescent COVID-19. Each CDR3 is given with its conserved first and last residue. D genes are given only for firm matches. Where a row states a size, it is once, few, many or the class of an expanded clone; other rows omit it.

size	D	V	J	DNA	CDR3
.	TRBD1	TRBV5-1	TRBJ1-1	TGCGCCAGCAGCCCAAGACAGGGTATGAACACTGAAGCTTTCTTT	CASSPRQGMNTEAFF
once	TRBD2	TRBV6-2/TRBV6-3	TRBJ2-3	TGTGCCAGCAGCACCCGACTAGCGGGGGCAGATACGCAGTATTTT	CASSTRLAGADTQYF
.	TRBD1	TRBV19	TRBJ1-5	TGTGCCAGTAGTCTGACAGGGGGTAGCAATCAGCCCCAGCATTTT	CASSLTGGSNQPQHF
.	TRBD2	TRBV4-2	TRBJ2-4	TGTGCCAGCAGCCCCGGACTAGCGGGGGTGCTAGCCAAAAACATTCAGTACTTC	CASSPGLAGVLAKNIQYF
.	.	TRBV27	TRBJ1-1	TGTGCCAGCAGTTTATCCACAAGAAATGCTGAAGCTTTCTTT	CASSLSTRNAEAFF
.	.	TRBV5-1	TRBJ2-1	TGCGCCAGCAGCTTGGGGACAGCCATAGAAGAGCAGTTCTTC	CASSLGTAIEEQFF
.	TRBD1	TRBV12-3/TRBV12-4	TRBJ2-7	TGTGCCAGCAGTATCGACAGGGCAAACGAGCAGTACTTC	CASSIDRANEQYF
.	TRBD2	TRBV11-2	TRBJ2-3	TGTGCCAGCAGCTTAGATCCGGCTAGCGGGGGGACAGATACGCAGTATTTT	CASSLDPASGGTDTQYF
.	.	TRBV28	TRBJ1-2	TGTGCCAGCAGTGGGGAGGACTATGGCTACACCTTC	CASSGEDYGYTF
.	TRBD1	TRBV28	TRBJ2-1	TGTGCCAGCGCCATCTTCAATACCGGGACAGGGGACGGGGGTGAGCAGTTCTTC	CASAIFNTGTGDGGEQFF
.	TRBD1	TRBV7-9	TRBJ1-2	TGTGCCAGCAGCTTAGATGCAGGGGGCTCTGGCTACACCTTC	CASSLDAGGSGYTF
.	.	TRBV6-5	TRBJ2-5	TGTGCCACCGTCCCCGGCGACAAAGAGACCCAGTACTTC	CATVPGDKETQYF
.	.	TRBV18	TRBJ2-5	TGTGCCAGCTCGTTCAAAGAGGAGGAAGAGACCCAGTACTTC	CASSFKEEEETQYF
few	TRBD1	TRBV27	TRBJ1-2	TGTGCCAGCAGTTTCTCATCCGGGACAGGGGAGTATGGCTACACCTTC	CASSFSSGTGEYGYTF
once	.	TRBV6-6	TRBJ2-7	TGTGCCAGCCTACAGTCAGTTCTGAACGAGCAGTACTTC	CASLQSVLNEQYF
.	.	TRBV5-3	TRBJ2-7	TGTGCCAGAAGCTTGGCTGCGGGCCATCCTCACTACGAGCAGTACTTC	CARSLAAGHPHYEQYF
.	.	TRBV11-2	TRBJ1-5	TGTGCCAGCAGCTTAGATGGGGGGTTCGGACAGCCCCAGCATTTT	CASSLDGGFGQPQHF
.	.	TRBV10-1	TRBJ2-7	TGCGCCAGCAGTGAGTCGAGAGGGCCCCCCTACGAGCAGTACTTC	CASSESRGPPYEQYF
.	TRBD1	TRBV2	TRBJ1-4	TGTGCCAGCAGCGGACAGGGGAGCCCTGAAAAACTGTTTTTT	CASSGQGSPEKLFF
.	.	TRBV19	TRBJ2-6	TGTGCCAGTAGTATAAAGGGAGTCTCTGGGGCCAACGTCCTGACTTTC	CASSIKGVSGANVLTF
.	TRBD1	TRBV2	TRBJ1-5	TGTGCCAGCAGGGACAGAAGGTCGGGACAGGGAACAACTTTT	CASRDRRSGQGTTF
.	.	TRBV19	TRBJ1-5	TGTGCCAGTAGTGAACAGAGTCCTCGGCCCCAGCATTTT	CASSEQSPRPQHF
.	TRBD1	TRBV7-8	TRBJ1-4	TGTGCCAGCAGCTTTTTGGCCGGGACAGACAATGAAAAACTGTTTTTT	CASSFLAGTDNEKLFF
.	.	TRBV7-9	TRBJ2-1	TGTGCCAGCAGCTCCATCCGTCAGGGTGAGCAGTTCTTC	CASSSIRQGEQFF
.	TRBD1	TRBV3-1/TRBV3-2	TRBJ2-2	TGTGCCAGCAGCAAAAGAGTAGGGGGGACAGGGGGGCGTGACACCGGGGAGCTGTTTTTT	CASSKRVGGTGGRDTGELFF
.	TRBD1	TRBV29-1	TRBJ1-1	TGCAGCGTTGGGGGTAGGGGACAGGGTTTATTGAGCACTGAAGCTTTCTTT	CSVGGRGQGLLSTEAFF
.	TRBD1	TRBV28	TRBJ1-4	TGTGCCAGCAGCACCAAGGGGAGGACAGGGGGACTGAAACTGTTTTTT	CASSTKGRTGGLKLFF
.	TRBD2	TRBV11-1	TRBJ2-1	TGTGCCAGCAGCTCTAGAATAGCGGGGGGGTTCGATGAGCAGTTCTTC	CASSSRIAGGFDEQFF
.	.	TRBV6-1	TRBJ2-7	TGTGCCAGCAGTGACACAGGGTTGGTGGGGAACGAGCAGTACTTC	CASSDTGLVGNEQYF
.	TRBD2	TRBV7-9	TRBJ2-7	TGTGCCAGCAGCTCGCTAGCGGGGGGCACCTACGAGCAGTACTTC	CASSSLAGGTYEQYF
.	TRBD1	TRBV6-5	TRBJ2-7	TGTGCCATCTTACCACCGGGACAGGGTCGGTACGAGCAGTACTTC	CAILPPGQGRYEQYF
.	.	TRBV18	TRBJ2-1	TGTGCCAGCTCCCTGAACAGCAATGAGCAGTTCTTC	CASSLNSNEQFF
.	.	TRBV11-1	TRBJ2-3	TGTGCCAGCAGCCCCGGAACCGGGGATACGCAGTATTTT	CASSPGTGDTQYF
.	TRBD1	TRBV5-5	TRBJ2-7	TGTGCCAGCAGCTTACGGGACAGGCCAATATACGAGCAGTACTTC	CASSLRDRPIYEQYF
.	.	TRBV19	TRBJ2-1	TGTGCCAGTAGTATAACAGGGTTGAGCAATGAGCAGTTCTTC	CASSITGLSNEQFF
once	.	TRBV29-1	TRBJ1-1	TGCAGCGTTGTAGTCAGGGGTGGGGACACTGAAGCTTTCTTT	CSVVVRGGDTEAFF
.	.	TRBV11-2	TRBJ1-6	TGTGCCAGCAGCCATTCAGGACACGATAATTCACCCCTCCACTTT	CASSHSGHDNSPLHF
.	TRBD1	TRBV28	TRBJ2-7	TGTGCCAGCAGTTCGGGACAGGGATCATACGAGCAGTACTTC	CASSSGQGSYEQYF
.	TRBD1	TRBV6-5	TRBJ1-2	TGTGCCAGCAGTACCTCCGGGACAGGGGGTGGCTACACCTTC	CASSTSGTGGGYTF
.	.	TRBV14	TRBJ1-2	TGTGCCAGCAGCGCACGTGAGACCAGACGTCGAGGAGGCTACACCTTC	CASSARETRRRGGYTF
.	.	TRBV10-2	TRBJ2-1	TGCGCCAGCAGTGACAGGGGGGATGAGCAGTTCTTC	CASSDRGDEQFF
few	TRBD1	TRBV2	TRBJ1-4	TGTGCCAGCAGTTACCGACAGGGGGATGAAAAACTGTTTTTT	CASSYRQGDEKLFF
.	TRBD2	TRBV5-4	TRBJ2-7	TGTGCCAGCAGCTTGGTTGCGGGGGGGCAGAGGGAGCAGTACTTC	CASSLVAGGQREQYF
.	.	TRBV6-5	TRBJ2-2	TGTGCCAGCAGTACGACTCCCTTCAAGGACGGGGAGCTGTTTTTT	CASSTTPFKDGELFF
.	.	TRBV13	TRBJ2-5	TGTGCCAGCAGCTCGAGGGCTAAGGGAAGGCGCGAGACCCAGTACTTC	CASSSRAKGRRETQYF
.	TRBD2	TRBV4-2	TRBJ2-1	TGTGCCAGCAGCCCACTAGCGGGGGGCACTAGCTCCTACAATGAGCAGTTCTTC	CASSPLAGGTSSYNEQFF
.	.	TRBV24-1	TRBJ1-2	TGTGCCACCAGTGATTCAGAAGCTAACTATGGCTACACCTTC	CATSDSEANYGYTF
.	.	TRBV7-3	TRBJ1-4	TGTGCCAGCACCACACTAGGACTTCATGAAAAACTGTTTTTT	CASTTLGLHEKLFF
.	.	TRBV5-1	TRBJ1-3	TGCGCCAGCAGCCATGACTCGCGTTCGTTAAACACCATATATTTT	CASSHDSRSLNTIYF
.	.	TRBV27	TRBJ2-3	TGTGCCAGCAGTCGACTTGGACTATCTAGCACAGATACGCAGTATTTT	CASSRLGLSSTDTQYF
.	.	TRBV3-1/TRBV3-2	TRBJ2-3	TGTGCCAGCAGCCAGGGGACAAGCACAGATACGCAGTATTTT	CASSQGTSTDTQYF
.	TRBD2	TRBV2	TRBJ2-5	TGTGCCAGCAGCGGTCTGGCGGGGGGTGAAGAGACCCAGTACTTC	CASSGLAGGEETQYF